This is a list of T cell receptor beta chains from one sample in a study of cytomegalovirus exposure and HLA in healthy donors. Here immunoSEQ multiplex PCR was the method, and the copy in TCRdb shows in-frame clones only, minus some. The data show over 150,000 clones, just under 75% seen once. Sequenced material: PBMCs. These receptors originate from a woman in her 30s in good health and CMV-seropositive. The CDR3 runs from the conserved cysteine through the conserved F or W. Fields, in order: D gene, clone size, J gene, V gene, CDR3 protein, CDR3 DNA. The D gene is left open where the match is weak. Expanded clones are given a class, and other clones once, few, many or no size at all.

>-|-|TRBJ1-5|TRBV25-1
CASSDSQGSQPQHF
TGTGCCAGCAGTGATAGCCAGGGCAGTCAGCCCCAGCATTTT
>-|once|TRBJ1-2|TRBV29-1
CSVADYGYTF
TGCAGCGTTGCTGACTATGGCTACACCTTC
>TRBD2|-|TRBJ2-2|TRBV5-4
CASSLALAANTGELFF
TGTGCCAGCAGCTTGGCCCTAGCGGCGAACACCGGGGAGCTGTTTTTT
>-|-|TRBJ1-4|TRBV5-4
CASSSAGQGAGKLFF
TGTGCCAGCAGCTCGGCGGGGCAGGGCGCGGGAAAACTGTTTTTT
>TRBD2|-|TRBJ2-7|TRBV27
CASSSAGTRGREQYF
TGTGCCAGCAGTTCGGCCGGGACTAGGGGTCGCGAGCAGTACTTC
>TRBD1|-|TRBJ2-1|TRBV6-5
CASSFDREPYNEQFF
TGTGCCAGCAGTTTCGACAGGGAACCCTACAATGAGCAGTTCTTC
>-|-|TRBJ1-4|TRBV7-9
CASSLIPGEGSEKLFF
TGTGCCAGCAGCTTAATCCCGGGGGAAGGTAGTGAAAAACTGTTTTTT
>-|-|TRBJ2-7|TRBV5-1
CASSIQALSYEQYF
TGCGCCAGCAGCATACAGGCGCTATCCTACGAGCAGTACTTC
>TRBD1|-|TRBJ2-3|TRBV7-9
CASSLIRTGMTDTQYF
TGTGCCAGCAGCTTAATAAGGACAGGGATGACAGATACGCAGTATTTT
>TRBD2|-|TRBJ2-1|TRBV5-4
CASSLGGRASSNEQFF
TGTGCCAGCAGCTTAGGCGGGAGGGCTTCCTCCAATGAGCAGTTCTTC
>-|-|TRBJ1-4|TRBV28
CASSFMGARNEKLFF
TGTGCCAGCAGTTTTATGGGGGCGCGTAATGAAAAACTGTTTTTT
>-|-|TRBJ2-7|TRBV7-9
CSSSPRVYEQYF
TGTTCCAGCAGCCCCAGGGTCTACGAGCAGTACTTC
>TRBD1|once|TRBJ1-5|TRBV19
CASSSYRGPGNQPQHF
TGTGCCAGTAGTTCCTACAGGGGGCCGGGCAATCAGCCCCAGCATTTT
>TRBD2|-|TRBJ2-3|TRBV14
CASSQGGGRLDTQYF
TGTGCCAGCAGCCAAGGAGGCGGGAGGCTAGATACGCAGTATTTT
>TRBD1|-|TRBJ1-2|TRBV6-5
CASSGRGRGDYGYTF
TGTGCCAGCAGTGGCCGAGGCAGGGGGGATTATGGCTACACCTTC
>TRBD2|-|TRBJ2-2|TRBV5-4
CASSLFASGSETGELFF
TGTGCCAGCAGCTTGTTCGCTAGCGGGAGTGAGACCGGGGAGCTGTTTTTT
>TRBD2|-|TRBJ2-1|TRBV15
CATSRDLGLAGDNSYNEQFF
TGTGCCACCAGCAGAGATCTCGGACTAGCGGGAGATAACTCCTACAATGAGCAGTTCTTC
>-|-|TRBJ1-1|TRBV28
CASGPQSEAFF
TGTGCCAGCGGCCCGCAGTCTGAAGCTTTCTTT
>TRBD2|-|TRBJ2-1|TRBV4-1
CASSQLGLASNEQFF
TGCGCCAGCAGCCAACTAGGACTAGCTTCCAATGAGCAGTTCTTC
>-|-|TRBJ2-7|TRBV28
CASSTQGWEQYF
TGTGCCAGCAGTACACAGGGTTGGGAGCAGTACTTC
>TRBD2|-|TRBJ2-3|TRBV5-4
CASSLAGRVQIPANTQYF
TGTGCCAGCAGCTTGGCCGGGAGGGTCCAAATCCCCGCCAATACGCAGTATTTT
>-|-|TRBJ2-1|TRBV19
CASSIDDWSREQFF
TGTGCCAGTAGTATAGACGACTGGTCTCGAGAGCAGTTCTTC
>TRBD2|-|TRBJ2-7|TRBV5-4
CASSPASGRAPEQYF
TGTGCCAGCAGCCCGGCTAGCGGGAGGGCTCCCGAGCAGTACTTC
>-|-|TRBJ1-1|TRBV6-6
CASRTGDYLAEAFF
TGTGCCAGCAGGACAGGTGATTATTTGGCTGAAGCTTTCTTT
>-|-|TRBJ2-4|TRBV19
CASSIDRGGLAKNIQYF
TGTGCCAGTAGTATAGATCGTGGCGGACTAGCCAAAAACATTCAGTACTTC
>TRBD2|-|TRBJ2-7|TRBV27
CASSPTGTGLAYEQYF
TGTGCCAGCAGTCCCACTGGAACGGGACTAGCTTACGAGCAGTACTTC
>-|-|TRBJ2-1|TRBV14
CASSPRGGVNEQFF
TGTGCCAGCAGCCCCAGAGGAGGGGTCAATGAGCAGTTCTTC
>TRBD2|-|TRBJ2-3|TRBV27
CASSLTPGRTIDTQYF
TGTGCCAGCAGTTTAACTCCCGGGAGGACGATAGATACGCAGTATTTT
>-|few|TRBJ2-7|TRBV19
CASSIDSPYEQYF
TGTGCCAGTAGTATCGACTCCCCCTACGAGCAGTACTTC
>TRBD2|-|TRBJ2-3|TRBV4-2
CASSQAASGSPDTQYF
TGTGCCAGCAGCCAAGCGGCTAGCGGGAGCCCAGATACGCAGTATTTT
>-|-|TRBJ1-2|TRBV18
CASSPKEVREASYGYTF
TGTGCCAGCTCACCAAAGGAAGTACGTGAGGCCTCCTATGGCTACACCTTC
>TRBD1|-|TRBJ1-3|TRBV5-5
CASSFTGAGNTIYF
TGTGCCAGCAGCTTCACAGGGGCTGGAAACACCATATATTTT
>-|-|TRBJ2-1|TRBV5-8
CASRFGTQTYNEQFF
TGTGCCAGCAGGTTCGGGACACAGACCTACAATGAGCAGTTCTTC
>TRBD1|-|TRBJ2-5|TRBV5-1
CASSATQGSQETQYF
TGCGCCAGCAGTGCCACACAGGGGAGCCAAGAGACCCAGTACTTC
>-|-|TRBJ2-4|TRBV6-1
CASRIEGHNLIQYF
TGTGCCAGCCGGATAGAGGGTCACAATTTAATTCAGTACTTC
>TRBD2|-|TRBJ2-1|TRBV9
CASSETSGSYNEQFF
TGTGCCAGCAGCGAAACTAGCGGTTCCTACAATGAGCAGTTCTTC
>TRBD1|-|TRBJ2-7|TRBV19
CASSTGEVGEQYF
TGTGCCAGTAGCACAGGGGAAGTGGGTGAGCAGTACTTC
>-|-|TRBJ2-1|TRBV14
CASSQERRAYNEQFF
TGTGCCAGCAGCCAAGAAAGGCGGGCTTACAATGAGCAGTTCTTC
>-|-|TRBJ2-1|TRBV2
CASSEASRGRGANEQFF
TGTGCCAGCAGTGAAGCAAGTAGGGGACGGGGGGCCAATGAGCAGTTCTTC
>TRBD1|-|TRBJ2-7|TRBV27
CASSLWTGDHEQYF
TGTGCCAGCAGCCTCTGGACAGGGGACCACGAGCAGTACTTC
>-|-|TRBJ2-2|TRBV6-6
CASSATGTLNTGELFF
TGTGCCAGCAGTGCCACCGGGACACTTAACACCGGGGAGCTGTTTTTT
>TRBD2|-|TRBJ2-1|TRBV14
CASAIAGGGEQFF
TGTGCCAGCGCAATAGCGGGAGGGGGTGAGCAGTTCTTC
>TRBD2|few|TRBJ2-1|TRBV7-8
CASSLRGSYENEQFF
TGTGCCAGCAGCTTGCGGGGGAGTTATGAGAATGAGCAGTTCTTC
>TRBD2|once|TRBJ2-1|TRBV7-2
CASSWTSELTWDEQFF
TGTGCCAGCAGCTGGACTAGCGAGCTAACCTGGGATGAGCAGTTCTTC
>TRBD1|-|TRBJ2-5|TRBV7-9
CASSRRGQRGLETQYF
TGTGCCAGCAGTCGCAGGGGGCAGAGAGGATTGGAGACCCAGTACTTC
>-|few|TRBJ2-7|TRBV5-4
CASSSGRGYEQYF
TGTGCCAGCAGCTCGGGCAGGGGATACGAGCAGTACTTC
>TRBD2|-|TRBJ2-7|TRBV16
CASSLQRTSVYEQYF
TGTGCCAGCAGCCTCCAGCGGACTAGTGTGTACGAGCAGTACTTC
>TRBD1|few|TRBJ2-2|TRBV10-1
CASSERRQGNTGELFF
TGCGCCAGCAGTGAGAGGAGACAGGGGAACACCGGGGAGCTGTTTTTT
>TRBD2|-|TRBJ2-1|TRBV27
CASSLSIMGLAGGLHSYNEQFF
TGTGCCAGCAGTTTATCGATAATGGGACTAGCGGGAGGCCTACACTCCTACAATGAGCAGTTCTTC
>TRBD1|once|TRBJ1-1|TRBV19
CASSFQGAEAFF
TGTGCCAGTAGTTTCCAGGGGGCTGAAGCTTTCTTT
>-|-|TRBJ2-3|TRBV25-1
CASSESRSTDTQYF
TGTGCCAGCAGTGAATCTAGGAGCACAGATACGCAGTATTTT